This TCR beta chain was captured by sequencing in a study of blood T cells in healthy people across ages. Concerning this clonotype itself: Antigen unknown.

Next came a second PCR, run for about 6 to 11 cycles, which used a sample-barcoded 5' primer along with a J-beta primer mix. Each of the cDNA molecules was tagged by a template-switch adaptor with 12 random nucleotides. A single record per CDR3 protein comes from TCRdb applying MiXCR to the 5' RACE reads. Of some 1.4 million distinct CDR3 sequences in the sample, approximately 38% were seen once. This CDR3 contains 13 residues. Deletions cut 0 bases from V and 7 bases from J, with 12 bases between. Looked up from germline, CDR1 is DFQATT and CDR2 is SNEGSKA (reference sequence). Findings of the study overall: With donor CMV status unknown, expanded clonotype changes were possibly confounded. Donors of long life had a larger count of naive CD4+ cells and greater diversity than aged donors.

This TCR was sampled from a woman younger than 30 in good health. The rearrangement links TRBV20-1 to TRBJ1-2, with D tentatively TRBD1 (6 bases). Sequencing was carried out using blood. For the CDR3, the DNA is TGCAGTGCTAGAGAGGCAGGGGAAGTTGGCTACACCTTC. It yields the protein CSAREAGEVGYTF.